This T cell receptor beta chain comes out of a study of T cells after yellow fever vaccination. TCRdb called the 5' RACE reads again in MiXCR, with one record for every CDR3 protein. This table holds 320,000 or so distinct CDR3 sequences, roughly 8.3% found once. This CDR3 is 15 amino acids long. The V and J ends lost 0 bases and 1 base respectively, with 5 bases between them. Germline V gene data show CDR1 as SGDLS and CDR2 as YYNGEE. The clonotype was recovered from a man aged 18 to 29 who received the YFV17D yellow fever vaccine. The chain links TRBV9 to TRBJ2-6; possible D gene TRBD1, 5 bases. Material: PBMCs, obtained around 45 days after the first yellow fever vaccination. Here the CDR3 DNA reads TGTGCCAGCAGCGTAGGACAGTCTGGGGCCAACGTCCTGACTTTC. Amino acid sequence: CASSVGQSGANVLTF.